This TCR beta chain derives from a study of tissue T cells after allogeneic stem cell transplantation. The germline CDR1 and CDR2 sequences are KGHPV and FQNQEV (reference sequence). CDR3 length: 15 amino acids. Trimming took 6 bases from V and 2 from J; bases not matched to a gene: 7. Assay used: immunoSEQ multiplex PCR; TCRdb lists only in-frame clones, some missing. The sample consists of fewer than 10,000 clones, about 52% of them appearing once. There are a few counts of this clone. Its antigen is unknown. Genes and germline are mouse. The missing CDR3 end, 1 residue past where the read stops, is filled in from the germline J gene. Sample time point: mouse harvest day 7 after allogeneic transplant. Tail vein injection delivered 10^7 T-cell-depleted bone marrow cells and 10^6 splenic CD5+ T cells. Overall study findings and caveats: Motif-based clustering found tissue-specific repertoire signatures shared across patients, though few clones were shared. Anatomically similar tissues had similar TCR repertoires within each patient.

This chain links TRBV26 with TRBJ2-1; 7 positions match TRBD2. The TCR sequence derives from a female BALB/c mouse given C57BL/6 T cells with graft-versus-host disease after an allogeneic hematopoietic cell transplant. The specimen sequenced was gut tissue. The part of the CDR3 DNA that was read is TGTGCCAGCAGCCCTTTTACTGGGGACTATGCTGAGCAGTTC. Residues: CASSPFTGDYAEQF. The CDR3 as a whole reads CASSPFTGDYAEQFF.